One sample yielded the 30 T cell receptor beta chains listed below, sequenced in a study of tumor-infiltrating lymphocytes in glioblastoma multiforme. Three nested ARM-PCR rounds with V-beta and C-beta primers built TCRB libraries. TCRdb fed the multiplex PCR reads into MiXCR, producing one record per CDR3 protein. The table records around 10,000 distinct CDR3 sequences, around 68% of them present only once. The sequenced sample consisted of brain tumor tissue. The receptors shown here come from a male donor with glioblastoma.

The chain joins TRBV6-5 to TRBJ2-2, with D perhaps TRBD1 (5 bases). CDR1 and CDR2 (germline): MNHEY, SVGAGI. The CDR3 is 17 residues long. The V gene lost 2 bases and the J gene lost 3 bases, with 16 bases spanning the gap. DNA of the CDR3: TGTGCCAGCAGTTACCTAGACAGTCCTGGGGACACCGGGGAGCTGTTTTTT. Translation gives CASSYLDSPGDTGELFF.

CDR3 nucleotide sequence: TGCAGTGCTATACCTATAGCGGGAGTGGAGTACGAGCAGTACTTC. It encodes CSAIPIAGVEYEQYF. The genes are TRBV20-1 and TRBJ2-7; 9 nucleotides match TRBD2. The CDR3 has 15 residues. The V and J ends lost 4 bases and 4 bases, in that order; junction bases with no gene match: 11. Germline V gene data show CDR1 as DFQATT and CDR2 as SNEGSKA (reference sequence).

With respect to this clonotype: Its ends do not fully match the called genes, so a read error is possible. The chain is built from TRBV29-1 and TRBJ1-6, with TRBD1 matching over 7 bases. CDR1 and CDR2 from the germline V gene are SQVTM and ANQGSEA. This CDR3 region has 13 residues. As DNA, the CDR3 is TGCAATGTTGCCAGGGACAGAGAATCACCCCTCCGCTTT. Protein sequence: CNVARDRESPLRF.

The chain links TRBV29-1 to TRBJ2-5; 7 bases are shared with TRBD2. The CDR3 length is 12 residues. V lost 6 bases and J lost 7; bases outside the gene matches: 8. CDR1 is SQVTM and CDR2 is ANQGSEA in the germline V gene. Here the CDR3 reads CSVGTSVVTQYF. CDR3 DNA sequence: TGCAGCGTGGGAACTAGCGTTGTGACCCAGTACTTC.

The chain has TRBV29-1 and TRBJ2-1; D is perhaps TRBD2 (6 bases). Trimming shortened V by 3 bases and J by 3 bases, and 15 bases separated the two germline ends. The CDR3 has 15 residues. Germline V gene data show CDR1 as SQVTM and CDR2 as ANQGSEA. The CDR3 sequence: CSVEVGGRFYNEQFF. CDR3 nucleotide sequence: TGCAGCGTTGAGGTGGGGGGAAGGTTCTACAATGAGCAGTTCTTC.

To note about this clonotype: The CDR3 does not end in the conserved phenylalanine or tryptophan, so this is likely a read error. The chain carries TRBV29-1 and TRBJ2-7; a possible D gene is TRBD1 (6 bases). V was shortened by 5 bases and J by 3 bases, with 17 bases between the two germline ends. This CDR3 region has 14 residues. The germline gives CDR1 SQVTM, CDR2 ANQGSEA. CDR3 nucleotide sequence: TGCAGCGTTCAATGGACAGAGGGGTGCTACGAGCAGTACCTC. It is translated as CSVQWTEGCYEQYL.

This clonotype occurred once. The junction shows a germline mismatch at one end, possibly a read error. The V call is TRBV11-2, the J call TRBJ2-7; D is perhaps TRBD2 (5 bases). CDR3 length: 15 amino acids. CDR1 and CDR2 from the germline V gene are SGHAT and FQNNGV. This CDR3 is CASSLSSLALYEQNF. CDR3 nucleotides: TGTGCCAGCAGCCTTTCTAGCCTAGCACTATACGAGCAGAACTTC. The whole variable domain, remainder taken from reference TRBV11-2 and TRBJ2-7, is EAGVAQSPRYKIIEKRQSVAFWCNPISGHATLYWYQQILGQGPKLLIQFQNNGVVDDSQLPKDRFSAERLKGVDSTLKIQPAKLEDSAVYLCASSLSSLALYEQNFGPGTRLTVT.

For this clonotype: A much more abundant neighbour one base away suggests this may be a read error. This sequence joins TRBV4-3 and TRBJ2-7; D gene ambiguous. The CDR3 runs 13 residues. Looked up from germline, CDR1 is LGHNA and CDR2 is YSLEER. V gave up 2 bases and J gave up 7 bases, with 12 bases separating them. The CDR3 sequence: CASSQRTEREQYF. In DNA, the CDR3 is TGCGCCAGCAGCCAAAGAACAGAGCGAGAGCAGTACTTC.

As regards this clonotype: No conserved phenylalanine or tryptophan is present at the end of the CDR3, so a read error is the likely explanation. This rearrangement joins TRBV29-1 to TRBJ2-1; D tentatively fits TRBD1 or TRBD2 (6 bases each). The CDR3 covers 14 residues. The V gene lost 7 bases and the J gene lost 6 bases, with 19 bases spanning the gap. Germline CDR1 and CDR2: SQVTM and ANQGSEA. This CDR3 is CSDGGRQSGNEQFL. CDR3 coding DNA: TGCAGCGATGGGGGGCGACAGAGCGGCAATGAGCAGTTCTTA.

On this clonotype: Because the CDR3 is missing its conserved closing phenylalanine or tryptophan, this is likely a read error. CDR3 amino acids: CASNEEGRPDPPLHY. The CDR3 coding sequence is TGTGCAAGCAATGAAGAGGGGAGGCCGGATCCACCCCTCCACTAT. The rearrangement joins TRBV6-1 to TRBJ1-6, with a tentative D call TRBD1 (5 bases). The CDR3 runs to 15 residues. Germline CDR1 is MNHNS and CDR2 is SASEGT.

The CDR3 nucleotides are TGTGCCTGGAAACTAGGGGATAGGGACTTGAATGAGCAGTTCTTC. Protein: CAWKLGDRDLNEQFF. The chain couples TRBV30 to TRBJ2-1; D is possibly TRBD2 (6 bases). V gave up 4 bases and J gave up 7 bases, with 20 bases separating them. The CDR3 is 15 amino acids. CDR1 is GTSNPN, CDR2 SVGIG, per germline (reference sequence).

This clonotype appeared a few times. One base away lies a much larger clone, so this may be a sequencing read error. The chain uses TRBV4-3 and TRBJ1-4; D gene uncertain. V gave up 3 bases and J gave up 4 bases, with 12 bases separating them. This CDR3 is 15 amino acids long. Germline assignment: CDR1 LGHNA and CDR2 YSLEER. CDR3 bases: TGCGCCAGCAGCCATTCAACAGCGAGTAATGAAAAACTGTTTTTT. It encodes CASSHSTASNEKLFF.

This clonotype was picked up many times. V is TRBV7-9 and J is TRBJ2-1, with 12 bases fitting TRBD2. Germline CDR1 and CDR2: SEHNR and FQNEAQ (reference sequence). The V gene end was trimmed by 6 bases and the J gene end by 0 bases; junction bases not matched to a gene: 12. This CDR3 is built from 19 residues. The CDR3 reads CASRQTSGRNISSYNEQFF. The CDR3, as DNA: TGTGCCAGCAGGCAAACTAGCGGGAGGAATATTAGCTCCTACAATGAGCAGTTCTTC.

This clonotype was observed a single time. This chain connects TRBV11-2 to TRBJ2-3; D uncertain. CDR1 and CDR2 (germline): SGHAT, FQNNGV. Trimming left V 1 base short and J 4 bases short, with 9 bases between. The CDR3 covers 14 residues. CDR3 loop: CASSLVSPPDTQYF. The CDR3, as DNA: TGTGCCAGCAGCTTAGTTTCGCCACCAGATACGCAGTATTTT. Filled out from reference TRBV11-2 and TRBJ2-3, the complete variable domain reads EAGVAQSPRYKIIEKRQSVAFWCNPISGHATLYWYQQILGQGPKLLIQFQNNGVVDDSQLPKDRFSAERLKGVDSTLKIQPAKLEDSAVYLCASSLVSPPDTQYFGPGTRLTVL.

This clonotype was seen once. The chain employs TRBV6-5 and TRBJ1-1; TRBD1 is a possible D gene (6 bases). This CDR3 comprises 14 residues. Per the germline V gene, CDR1 is MNHEY and CDR2 is SVGAGI. V lost 6 bases and J 0 bases, leaving 11 bases between the germline ends. CDR3 in amino acids: CASSGQMMNTEAFF. In nucleotides, the CDR3 is TGTGCCAGCAGCGGACAGATGATGAACACTGAAGCTTTCTTT.

The chain is built from TRBV11-2 and TRBJ1-5, with TRBD1 as a possible D gene (5 bases). Germline V gives CDR1 SGHAT, CDR2 FQNNGV. This CDR3 spans 15 amino acids. The CDR3 DNA reads as TGTGTCATCAACTTAGATCTGGGAGGGGATCAGCCCCAGCATTTT. This translates into CVINLDLGGDQPQHF.

The chain couples TRBV29-1 to TRBJ2-7, with D tentatively TRBD1 or TRBD2 (6 bases each). The CDR3 is 15 amino acids. In germline, CDR1 is SQVTM, CDR2 ANQGSEA. CDR3 amino acids: CGADAPQGTYYEQYF. Here the CDR3 DNA reads TGCGGCGCTGATGCCCCCCAGGGGACTTACTACGAGCAGTACTTC.

This clonotype occurred many times. The CDR3 loop is CSVAPNESTDTQYF. In DNA, the CDR3 is TGCAGCGTTGCCCCCAACGAAAGCACAGATACGCAGTATTTT. This chain joins TRBV29-1 and TRBJ2-3; D uncertain. The germline gives CDR1 SQVTM, CDR2 ANQGSEA. This CDR3 has 14 amino acids. With 4 bases removed from V and 0 bases from J, the gap between germline ends came to 11 bases.

Note on this clonotype: The conserved phenylalanine or tryptophan is not found at the CDR3 terminus, so this likely reflects a read error. The V call is TRBV20-1, the J call TRBJ2-7, with unresolved D. The CDR3 has 15 amino acids. Per the germline V gene, CDR1 is DFQATT and CDR2 is SNEGSKA (reference sequence). The chain's CDR3 is CSARDLASGTYEQYS. CDR3 nucleotide sequence: TGCAGCGCTAGAGATCTCGCTAGTGGAACCTACGAGCAGTACTCC.

There are many counts of this clonotype. The CDR3 loop reads CASSLTGVTDTQYF. The DNA of the CDR3 is TGTGCCAGCAGCTTAACGGGGGTCACAGATACGCAGTATTTT. The chain couples TRBV11-2 to TRBJ2-3; possibly TRBD2 for D (6 bases). V lost 2 bases, J lost 2 bases, and 8 bases lay in between. Germline assignment: CDR1 SGHAT and CDR2 FQNNGV. The CDR3 totals 14 residues. Using reference TRBV11-2 and TRBJ2-3 for the parts outside the CDR3, the full variable domain is EAGVAQSPRYKIIEKRQSVAFWCNPISGHATLYWYQQILGQGPKLLIQFQNNGVVDDSQLPKDRFSAERLKGVDSTLKIQPAKLEDSAVYLCASSLTGVTDTQYFGPGTRLTVL.

The chain combines TRBV29-1 with TRBJ2-1, with TRBD2 matching over 8 bases. Germline V gene sequence: CDR1 SQVTM, CDR2 ANQGSEA. The CDR3 spans 14 residues. Germline trimming cut 0 bases from V and 6 bases from J; bases unmatched to any gene: 4. The CDR3 loop is CSVEEVAGLNEQFF. The CDR3 nucleotides are TGCAGCGTTGAAGAAGTAGCGGGACTCAATGAGCAGTTCTTC.

A word on this clonotype: Germline and junction disagree at one end, which may indicate a read error. In DNA, the CDR3 is TGTGCCAGCAGTTGGCCAGCGGTCGAGGGGGAGACGCAGTACTTC. It encodes CASSWPAVEGETQYF. The V and J genes are TRBV12-3 or TRBV12-4 and TRBJ2-5; tentative D call: TRBD1 (6 bases). The CDR3 runs to 15 residues.

About this clonotype itself: At one of its ends the junction is not consistent with the germline gene, which may arise from a read error. The V call is TRBV20-1, the J call TRBJ1-2; a weak D match, TRBD1 (5 bases). The CDR3 is 15 amino acids. Per germline, CDR1 DFQATT and CDR2 SNEGSKA (reference sequence). CDR3 DNA: TGCAGTGCTAGGCTGCAGGGAAGTCGTAACTATGACTACACCTTC. It codes for CSARLQGSRNYDYTF.

Remarks on this clonotype: At one end the junction does not follow the germline gene, possibly because of a read error. The J gene is TRBJ2-5, the V gene TRBV12-3 or TRBV12-4; no reliable D call. The CDR3 has 13 amino acids. CDR3 residues: CASNRPGEETQYF. Written as DNA, the CDR3 is TGTGCCAGCAATAGACCGGGTGAAGAGACTCAGTACTTC.

Turning to this clonotype: No conserved phenylalanine or tryptophan is present at the end of the CDR3, so a read error is the likely explanation. The V call is TRBV29-1, the J call TRBJ1-6; D is possibly TRBD1 (6 bases). Germline assignment: CDR1 SQVTM and CDR2 ANQGSEA. The CDR3 contains 13 residues. Trimming stripped 4 bases from V and 10 bases from J, with 14 bases between. This CDR3 is CSVAKDRESPLHS. The DNA for the CDR3 is TGCAGCGTTGCCAAGGACAGAGAATCACCCCTCCACTCA.

As regards this clonotype: The junction differs from germline at one of its ends, possibly a read error. J is TRBJ2-1 and V is TRBV5-1; 11 bases map to TRBD2. CDR1 SGHRS and CDR2 YFSETQ come from the germline V gene. This CDR3 spans 17 amino acids. The CDR3 DNA reads TGCGCCAGCAGCTTGGATCTAGCGGGGGGCCCTCACAATGGGCAGTTCTTC. Translating it yields CASSLDLAGGPHNGQFF.

The V gene is TRBV28, the J gene TRBJ1-1, with D perhaps TRBD1 (5 bases). Germline V gene sequence: CDR1 MDHEN, CDR2 SYDVKM. The ends were cut back, 1 base at V and 6 bases at J, with 21 bases in the middle. This CDR3 is built from 17 residues. In DNA form, the CDR3 reads TGTGCCAGCAGTTTATCCCCTCCGGGACGGGGGGTAGCTGAAGCTTTCTTT. The encoded protein is CASSLSPPGRGVAEAFF.

This clonotype is medium-sized. The chain has TRBV5-1 and TRBJ2-1; D uncertain. With 0 bases removed from V and 8 bases from J, the gap between germline ends came to 6 bases. The CDR3 has 12 amino acids. Germline V lookup: CDR1 SGHRS, CDR2 YFSETQ. For the CDR3, the DNA is TGCGCCAGCAGCTTGGGTGTGGATGAGCAGTTCTTC. Translated, it gives CASSLGVDEQFF.

About this clonotype: The CDR3 does not end in the conserved phenylalanine or tryptophan, so this is likely a read error. Because the CDR3's place on the DNA is in doubt, the DNA is left out and the CDR3 is given as listed by TCRdb. This sequence joins TRBV29-1 and TRBJ2-1; TRBD1 was called by the table and not checked on the DNA. The CDR3 is 14 amino acids long, termini counted. The germline V gene encodes CDR1 SQVTM and CDR2 ANQGSEA. This CDR3 reads CSVGGRQGGDEQFL.

With respect to this clonotype: The CDR3 carries no conserved terminal phenylalanine or tryptophan, so it likely arises from a read error. This chain links TRBV29-1 with TRBJ2-2; 8 nucleotides align to TRBD2. The CDR3 spans 15 residues. Germline V gene lookup returns CDR1 SQVTM and CDR2 ANQGSEA. CDR3 loop: CSVTGTSGFSGKLFV. The CDR3 region has the DNA TGCAGCGTGACCGGGACCAGCGGATTTAGCGGGAAGCTGTTTGTT.